This TCR beta chain was found in a study of spatial heterogeneity in lung cancer. Background on the study: In the raw reads, each unique TCR and UMI combination was present more than ten times on average.

By sample share, this clonotype is medium-sized. Its antigen is still unknown. Being off target in a library aimed at alpha chains, this beta chain has a size of little meaning. As to time point: sample taken at primary tumor resection. Unsorted samples of tumor, nontumor lung or frozen PBMC had their whole RNA sequenced. Germline values: CDR1 DFQATT, CDR2 SNEGSKA (reference sequence). Trimming removed 6 bases at V and 6 bases at J, with 15 bases between. The CDR3 contains 12 residues. Study results and limitations: Counts of expanded alpha and beta TCRs within tumors tracked the tumor nonsynonymous mutation count.

Via MiXCR, TCRdb re-called the 5' RACE reads, giving one row per CDR3 protein. The sample yields roughly 17,000 distinct CDR3 sequences, 6.2% seen once. The TCR originated in a male donor with early-stage non-small cell lung cancer. Specimen: lung tumor tissue, collected at surgery. The rearrangement joins TRBV20-1 to TRBJ2-7; D is possibly TRBD1 or TRBD2 (6 bases each). The CDR3 DNA is TGCAGTGCCCACAGGGAGGATGGCGAGCAGTACTTC. Translated: CSAHREDGEQYF.